The 24 T cell receptor beta chains below were found in one sample sequenced in a study of vaccination and CD4 T cells after COVID-19 (dated by TCRdb to 2021 to 2024). The treatment or condition label of this sample denotes: roughly 10-day PBMC culture with coronavirus spike peptide pools or control peptides (ViraFEST assay). Their recognized antigens are unknown. The library was made by PCR. The sequencer listed for this sample is Illumina iSeq 100. TCR sequencing of DNA from cultured CD4+ T cells used the Oncomine TCR Beta short-read assay at the Johns Hopkins FTIC core. The public sequencing data were trimmed at Q25 with fastp and processed into clonotypes with MiXCR by TCRdb, which kept only in-frame beta chains. CDR3 protein duplicates are merged, each entry listing the most common genes and DNA. The sample table contains 6,500 to 7,500 distinct CDR3 sequences; only one count was recorded for under 75% of them. The top ten hold approximately 29% of the sample.

Material: CD4+ T cells from blood, cultured in vitro. All receptors come from a human donor who had recovered from COVID-19.

This clonotype has more than one count but fewer than ten. The chain has TRBV6-1 and TRBJ1-1; 7 bases line up with TRBD1. CDR3 length equals 16 residues. The J segment lost 9 bases and the V segment lost 4 bases, leaving 17 bases of the junction unmatched. CDR1 is MNHNS and CDR2 is SASEGT in the germline V gene. The CDR3 DNA reads TGTGCCAGCAGTGGGGAGATCGGAGGGGGCAGCCGTAAAGCTTTCTTT. Protein sequence: CASSGEIGGGSRKAFF.

The genes are TRBV14 and TRBJ2-7, with D unclear. CDR3 length equals 14 residues. The germline V gene encodes CDR1 SGHDN and CDR2 FVKESK. V dropped 1 base and J dropped 0 bases, with 7 bases sitting between them. CDR3 in amino acids: CASSQVLGSYEQYF. The CDR3 nucleotides read TGTGCCAGCAGCCAAGTTCTGGGCTCCTACGAGCAGTACTTC.

The rearrangement links TRBV6-2 or TRBV6-3 to TRBJ1-6; 9 bases align to TRBD1. V gave up 2 bases and J gave up 7 bases; unmatched junction bases: 6. From germline, CDR1 is MNHEY and CDR2 SVGEGT. This CDR3 is 16 amino acids long. The CDR3 nucleotides read TGTGCCAGCAGTTACCCGCCCGGGACAGGGAATTCACCCCTCCACTTT. Encoded protein: CASSYPPGTGNSPLHF.

The rearrangement joins TRBV20-1 to TRBJ1-1, with D perhaps matching TRBD1 (5 bases). Germline loops: CDR1 DFQATT, CDR2 SNEGSKA (reference sequence). This CDR3 spans 13 amino acids. V lost 3 bases and J 4 bases, leaving 12 bases between the germline ends. CDR3 coding DNA: TGCAGTGCTAGCGGAGGGGCGGTCACTGAAGCTTTCTTT. Amino acids: CSASGGAVTEAFF.

This chain joins TRBV20-1 and TRBJ1-5; D gene unclear. The V gene lost 7 bases and the J gene lost 4 bases, with 14 bases spanning the gap. The length of the CDR3 is 13 residues. CDR1 and CDR2 (germline): DFQATT, SNEGSKA (reference sequence). The CDR3 sequence is CSGVGNTNQPQHF. CDR3 coding DNA: TGCAGTGGTGTTGGGAATACTAATCAGCCCCAGCATTTT.

This chain connects TRBV20-1 to TRBJ1-1; D is perhaps TRBD1 (5 bases). Trimming cost V 0 bases and J 7 bases, with 12 bases left between them. CDR3 length equals 13 residues. The germline V gene encodes CDR1 DFQATT and CDR2 SNEGSKA (reference sequence). CDR3 sequence reads: CSARDRVGGEAFF. The CDR3 coding sequence is TGCAGTGCTAGAGACAGGGTCGGGGGTGAAGCTTTCTTT.

The chain links TRBV18 to TRBJ2-5; D could derive from TRBD1 or TRBD2 (6 bases each). The V end lost 6 bases, the J end lost 5 bases, and 22 bases lay between the germline ends. The CDR3 has 16 residues. Germline V gives CDR1 KGHSH, CDR2 LQKENI. The CDR3 DNA sequence: TGTGCCAGCTCTCAAAGCAGGGGAACTAGCTCGGAGACCCAGTACTTC. Translated: CASSQSRGTSSETQYF. The full variable domain, with the rest looked up from reference TRBV18 and TRBJ2-5, is NAGVMQNPRHLVRRRGQEARLRCSPMKGHSHVYWYRQLPEEGLKFMVYLQKENIIDESGMPKERFSAEFPKEGPSILRIQQVVRGDSAAYFCASSQSRGTSSETQYFGPGTRLLVL.

V gene TRBV6-2 or TRBV6-3 combines with J gene TRBJ2-1; D perhaps matches TRBD2 (6 bases). V dropped 5 bases and J dropped 3 bases, with 14 bases sitting between them. Germline V gene sequence: CDR1 MNHEY, CDR2 SVGEGT. The length of the CDR3 is 15 residues. In DNA, the CDR3 is TGTGCCAGCAGTACCCCCAGACTAGACTACAATGAGCAGTTCTTC. Translated, it gives CASSTPRLDYNEQFF.

V gene TRBV5-8 combines with J gene TRBJ1-2; TRBD1 matches 9 bases. Germline V gene data show CDR1 as SGHTS and CDR2 as YDEGEE. The V gene end was trimmed by 3 bases and the J gene end by 0 bases; junction bases not matched to a gene: 6. CDR3 length equals 16 residues. The chain's CDR3 is CASSSGQGRANYGYTF. The CDR3 nucleotides are TGTGCCAGCAGCTCGGGACAGGGCCGAGCTAACTATGGCTACACCTTC. Variable domain in full (rest from reference TRBV5-8 and TRBJ1-2): EAGVTQSPTHLIKTRGQQATLRCSPISGHTSVYWYQQALGLGLQFLLWYDEGEERNRGNFPPRFSGRQFPNYSSELNVNALELEDSALYLCASSSGQGRANYGYTFGSGTRLTVV.

CDR3 in DNA: TGCAGCGTTGAAGGGTCCCCTGGAAACACCATATATTTT. The encoded protein is CSVEGSPGNTIYF. This sequence joins TRBV29-1 and TRBJ1-3; D remains unclear. This CDR3 region has 13 residues. Trimming stripped 1 base from V and 2 bases from J, with 6 bases between. Germline-derived CDR1 and CDR2 are SQVTM and ANQGSEA.

This clonotype was observed a single time. This sequence joins TRBV4-2 and TRBJ2-3; 15 bases are shared with TRBD2. V gave up 3 bases and J gave up 6 bases; unmatched junction bases: 10. The CDR3 sequence is 18 residues long. Germline CDR1 reads LGHNA; CDR2 reads YNFKEQ. As DNA, the CDR3 is TGTGCCAGCAGCCACACGCCGGGGACTAGCGGGGGGAGGGATACGCAGTATTTT. Protein product: CASSHTPGTSGGRDTQYF.

This chain uses TRBV20-1 with TRBJ2-3; TRBD2 aligns across 12 bases. The CDR3 spans 14 residues. Germline-derived CDR1 and CDR2 are DFQATT and SNEGSKA (reference sequence). J was trimmed by 7 bases and V by 3 bases; bases with no gene match: 5. CDR3 nucleotides: TGCAGTGCTAGTCGGACTAGCGGGAAATATACGCAGTATTTT. Translating gives CSASRTSGKYTQYF.

In its sample, this clonotype was seen once. It differs at one base from a far larger clone, so likely a read error. The chain combines TRBV6-4 with TRBJ2-2; TRBD1 is a possible D gene (7 bases). Germline CDR1 MRHNA, CDR2 SNTAGT. This CDR3 is built from 14 residues. The CDR3 nucleotides read TGTGCCATAAGCGAGGACAGGCTGACCGGGGGGCTGTTTTTT. Its protein is CAISEDRLTGGLFF.

The V and J genes are TRBV11-3 and TRBJ1-2; the D gene is possibly TRBD1 (5 bases). The CDR3 extends over 17 amino acids. The germline V gene has CDR1 SGHNT and CDR2 YENEEA. The V end lost 5 bases, the J end lost 5 bases, and 24 bases lay between the germline ends. CDR3 loop: CASSQRSTRVPGYGYTF. The CDR3 nucleotides are TGTGCCAGCAGCCAAAGGTCGACCAGGGTCCCCGGATATGGCTACACCTTC.

The J gene is TRBJ2-2, the V gene TRBV20-1; 8 positions agree with TRBD1. The germline gives CDR1 DFQATT, CDR2 SNEGSKA (reference sequence). This CDR3 is 16 amino acids long. The junction had 12 bases not matched to a gene; V was cut back by 6 bases and J by 3 bases. CDR3 sequence reads: CSARIGQGRHTGELFF. CDR3 DNA: TGCAGTGCGAGAATCGGACAGGGAAGGCACACCGGGGAGCTGTTTTTT.

The chain is built from TRBV6-1 and TRBJ1-2; D gene uncertain. The CDR3 is made up of 15 amino acids. In germline, CDR1 is MNHNS, CDR2 SASEGT. V was pared by 3 bases and J by 1 base, with 12 bases between. The CDR3 bases are TGTGCCAGCAGTGATGTGGGAGGCAGTAACTATGGCTACACCTTC. Its translation: CASSDVGGSNYGYTF.

V and J are TRBV20-1 and TRBJ2-1, with D perhaps TRBD2 (5 bases). Germline assignment: CDR1 DFQATT and CDR2 SNEGSKA (reference sequence). V shed 5 bases and J shed 4 bases, with 15 bases lying between them. The CDR3 spans 14 residues. The CDR3 spells CSASNWRSYNEQFF. The CDR3 DNA reads as TGCAGTGCTTCAAACTGGAGGTCTTACAATGAGCAGTTCTTC.

This chain links TRBV5-1 with TRBJ1-2; D perhaps matches TRBD1 (6 bases). The CDR3 loop spans 14 amino acids. CDR1 SGHRS and CDR2 YFSETQ come from the germline V gene. V was shortened by 4 bases and J by 2 bases, with 12 bases between the two germline ends. The CDR3 DNA follows: TGCGCCAGCAGCGCGGACAGTACCAACTATGGCTACACCTTC. It codes for CASSADSTNYGYTF. Full variable domain (rest looked up from reference TRBV5-1 and TRBJ1-2): KAGVTQTPRYLIKTRGQQVTLSCSPISGHRSVSWYQQTPGQGLQFLFEYFSETQRNKGNFPGRFSGRQFSNSRSEMNVSTLELGDSALYLCASSADSTNYGYTFGSGTRLTVV.

The chain combines TRBV7-8 with TRBJ1-1, with D possibly TRBD1 on 5 matching bases. V lost 0 bases and J 10 bases, leaving 21 bases between the germline ends. Per germline, CDR1 SGHVS and CDR2 FQNEAQ. CDR3 size: 16 residues. CDR3 DNA: TGTGCCAGCAGCTTAGCAGCGACAGCGGACGGGCGGGCAGCTTTCTTT. Its protein product is CASSLAATADGRAAFF.

This clonotype showed up just a few times. V is TRBV20-1 and J is TRBJ2-5; 9 bases line up with TRBD1. In germline, CDR1 is DFQATT, CDR2 SNEGSKA (reference sequence). The V segment lost 6 bases and the J segment 5 bases; nucleotides outside the gene matches: 7. The length of the CDR3 is 13 residues. CDR3 in DNA: TGCAGTGCAGCGGACAGGGGAGGGGAGACCCAGTACTTC. As protein: CSAADRGGETQYF.

This chain uses TRBV20-1 with TRBJ2-5; D remains unclear. CDR1 and CDR2 from the germline V gene are DFQATT and SNEGSKA (reference sequence). Trimming left V 0 bases short and J 0 bases short, with 11 bases between. The CDR3 totals 15 residues. As DNA, the CDR3 is TGCAGTGCTAGAGATCAACGGGTGAACCAAGAGACCCAGTACTTC. Translation: CSARDQRVNQETQYF.

V usage is TRBV2 and J usage is TRBJ1-2; tentatively, D is TRBD1 (6 bases). Germline assignment: CDR1 SNHLY and CDR2 FYNNEI. The germline V and J ends were trimmed by 2 bases and 4 bases, with 11 bases remaining between them. There are 14 residues in the CDR3. CDR3 sequence (DNA): TGTGCCAGCAGTGAATCTTGGGACACCTATGGCTACACCTTC. Amino acids: CASSESWDTYGYTF.

The rearrangement links TRBV6-1 to TRBJ1-5; D may be TRBD1 (5 bases). This CDR3 region has 13 residues. V was trimmed by 10 bases and J by 2 bases, leaving 12 bases between them. CDR1 and CDR2 (germline): MNHNS, SASEGT. The DNA of the CDR3 is TGTGCCACTAAAAGAGGGGGCAATCAGCCCCAGCATTTT. Translating gives CATKRGGNQPQHF.

A few counts support this clonotype. The J gene is TRBJ2-3, the V gene TRBV20-1, with no clear D. Germline assignment: CDR1 DFQATT and CDR2 SNEGSKA (reference sequence). The CDR3 contains 14 residues. V was clipped by 1 base and J by 6 bases, with 14 bases between them. The CDR3 here is CSARGGRSWDTQYF. The CDR3 nucleotides read TGCAGTGCTAGAGGGGGTAGGAGTTGGGATACGCAGTATTTT.